A single sample is the source of the 18 T cell receptor beta chains below, sequenced in a study of cytotoxic CD8 clonotypes in ibrutinib-treated CLL. Repertoires were generated with immunoSEQ multiplex PCR, while TCRdb's copy carries only in-frame clones and drops some. The table includes approximately 15,000 clones, 64% detected once. Sequenced material: PBMCs, taken before ibrutinib treatment. These receptors all stem from a human donor with chronic lymphocytic leukemia.

This chain links TRBV18 with TRBJ1-2; the D is unclear. Looked up from germline, CDR1 is KGHSH and CDR2 is LQKENI. The V end was cut by 3 bases, the J end by 0 bases, with 14 bases between. The CDR3 covers 16 residues. The CDR3 sequence: CASSPGMRTTNYGYTF. The CDR3 region has the DNA TGTGCCAGCTCACCGGGGATGAGGACTACTAACTATGGCTACACCTTC.

The chain uses TRBV18 and TRBJ2-2; D perhaps matches TRBD2 (5 bases). CDR3 length equals 14 residues. Trimming took off 3 bases at V and 5 bases at J, with 10 bases between the two ends. Germline V gives CDR1 KGHSH, CDR2 LQKENI. CDR3 sequence (DNA): TGTGCCAGCTCACCGGGATCGGGGACCGGGGAGCTGTTTTTT. This encodes CASSPGSGTGELFF. The full variable domain, completed using reference TRBV18 and TRBJ2-2, is NAGVMQNPRHLVRRRGQEARLRCSPMKGHSHVYWYRQLPEEGLKFMVYLQKENIIDESGMPKERFSAEFPKEGPSILRIQQVVRGDSAAYFCASSPGSGTGELFFGEGSRLTVL.

The rearrangement uses TRBV4-1 and TRBJ2-3; TRBD2 might be the D (6 bases). Looked up from germline, CDR1 is MGHRA and CDR2 is YSYEKL. V was shortened by 5 bases and J by 0 bases, with 24 bases between the two germline ends. The CDR3 totals 19 residues. CDR3 sequence reads: CASSKIADSGRLSTDTQYF. CDR3 in DNA: TGCGCCAGCAGCAAAATTGCCGATAGCGGTCGACTTAGCACAGATACGCAGTATTTT.

This clone has a single count. V is TRBV10-1 and J is TRBJ2-7; 8 bases fit TRBD1. Germline loops: CDR1 WNHNN, CDR2 SYGVQD (reference sequence). The CDR3 is 16 residues long. The V gene end was trimmed by 6 bases and the J gene end by 5 bases; junction bases not matched to a gene: 15. The CDR3 spells CASSEAGGVRMDEQYF. CDR3 sequence (DNA): TGCGCCAGCAGCGAAGCAGGGGGCGTGCGTATGGACGAGCAGTACTTC.

The chain links TRBV29-1 to TRBJ2-1; 8 positions match TRBD2. Losses at the gene ends were 4 bases for V and 8 bases for J; bases not matched to a gene: 10. The germline gives CDR1 SQVTM, CDR2 ANQGSEA. The CDR3 runs to 14 residues. In DNA, the CDR3 is TGCAGCGTTGTCGGGGGGGCCTTTAGGGATGAGCAGTTCTTC. Its translation: CSVVGGAFRDEQFF.

CDR3 residues: CATKSSGGAGYEQYF. The CDR3 region has the DNA TGTGCCACCAAAAGTAGCGGGGGAGCTGGATACGAGCAGTACTTC. The chain uses TRBV15 and TRBJ2-7, with 9 positions matching TRBD2. CDR3 length: 15 residues. J was trimmed by 4 bases and V by 7 bases; bases with no gene match: 11. CDR1 and CDR2 from the germline V gene are LNHNV and YYDKDF (reference sequence).

This clone was counted many times. The chain recombines TRBV5-5 with TRBJ1-3, with 8 bases matching TRBD1. The CDR3 is 18 residues long. The germline V gene has CDR1 SGHKS and CDR2 YYEKEE (reference sequence). The trim removed 6 bases at V and 0 bases at J, leaving 14 bases unmatched. The CDR3 coding sequence is TGTGCCAGCACCGACTGGGGGGACAGGTCAAGCTCTGGAAACACCATATATTTT. Translating it yields CASTDWGDRSSSGNTIYF.

This clone was recorded at least ten times. The V and J genes are TRBV11-2 and TRBJ2-1, with D perhaps TRBD1 (8 bases). The germline V gene has CDR1 SGHAT and CDR2 FQNNGV. Trimming took 1 base from V and 0 from J, leaving 19 bases between them. The CDR3 loop spans 19 amino acids. The CDR3, as DNA: TGTGCCAGCAGCTTAGGAGGGGCGGGGGACAGGAGCTCCTACAATGAGCAGTTCTTC. This encodes CASSLGGAGDRSSYNEQFF.

The genes are TRBV5-8 and TRBJ2-3; TRBD1 agrees at 7 bases. CDR3 length: 14 amino acids. The J segment lost 5 bases and the V segment lost 0 bases, leaving 3 bases of the junction unmatched. Germline V CDR1 and CDR2: SGHTS, YDEGEE. CDR3 in amino acids: CASSLEGAQDTQYF. The CDR3 DNA reads TGTGCCAGCAGCTTGGAGGGGGCGCAAGATACGCAGTATTTT.

The chain couples TRBV27 to TRBJ2-3; 11 bases fit TRBD2. The V segment lost 3 bases and the J segment 5 bases; nucleotides outside the gene matches: 4. The V gene's germline CDR1 is MNHEY and CDR2 SMNVEV (reference sequence). The CDR3 covers 15 residues. CDR3 bases: TGTGCCAGCAGTTTTTTCGGGACTAGCGGAGATACGCAGTATTTT. Its protein product is CASSFFGTSGDTQYF.

The chain links TRBV27 to TRBJ2-1, with TRBD2 identical over 12 bases. Germline CDR1 MNHEY, CDR2 SMNVEV (reference sequence). The CDR3 is 18 amino acids. With V trimmed by 5 bases and J by 0 bases, 8 bases remained unmatched. The chain's CDR3 is CASSPRLAGVSSYNEQFF. DNA for the CDR3: TGTGCCAGCAGTCCCCGACTAGCGGGGGTTAGCTCCTACAATGAGCAGTTCTTC.

This clone has a handful of counts. The V gene is TRBV29-1, the J gene TRBJ2-1; unclear D gene. In germline, CDR1 is SQVTM, CDR2 ANQGSEA. The CDR3 extends over 12 amino acids. CDR3 DNA sequence: TGCATCACCCTAAGCTCCTACAATGAGCAGTTCTTC. This encodes CITLSSYNEQFF.

The J gene is TRBJ2-6, the V gene TRBV19, with D perhaps given as TRBD1 or TRBD2 (5 bases each). This CDR3 is 15 amino acids long. Germline values: CDR1 LNHDA, CDR2 SQIVND (reference sequence). Trimming cost V 4 bases and J 6 bases, with 13 bases left between them. DNA for the CDR3: TGTGCCAGTAGTACGGAGACCGGGACGGCCAACGTCCTGACTTTC. As protein: CASSTETGTANVLTF.

The chain uses TRBV29-1 and TRBJ2-2; TRBD1 is a possible D gene (5 bases). CDR3 length: 10 residues. Germline loops: CDR1 SQVTM, CDR2 ANQGSEA. V was trimmed by 7 bases and J by 7 bases, leaving 7 bases between them. Here the CDR3 reads CSGQNGELFF. The DNA for the CDR3 is TGCAGCGGACAGAACGGGGAGCTGTTTTTT.

Only a few counts were recorded for this clone. The chain has TRBV27 and TRBJ2-7, with TRBD1 matching over 10 bases. The V segment lost 5 bases and the J segment 4 bases; nucleotides outside the gene matches: 8. The germline V gene encodes CDR1 MNHEY and CDR2 SMNVEV (reference sequence). The CDR3 is made up of 15 amino acids. The CDR3 sequence: CASSASGTGDYEQYF. Here the CDR3 DNA reads TGTGCCAGCAGTGCATCCGGGACAGGGGATTACGAGCAGTACTTC.

The chain links TRBV9 to TRBJ2-7, with 10 positions matching TRBD1. This CDR3 region has 16 residues. CDR1 and CDR2 (germline): SGDLS, YYNGEE. With V trimmed by 1 base and J by 2 bases, 6 bases remained unmatched. The chain's CDR3 is CASSVRSGQGPYEQYF. CDR3 nucleotides: TGTGCCAGCAGCGTACGTTCGGGACAGGGGCCCTACGAGCAGTACTTC.

The rearrangement joins TRBV29-1 to TRBJ2-6, with a possible D match to TRBD2 (6 bases). This CDR3 has 18 residues. V was shortened by 4 bases and J by 2 bases, with 21 bases between the two germline ends. Germline CDR1 SQVTM, CDR2 ANQGSEA. This chain's CDR3 is CSVGGGTWQSPGANVLTF. The CDR3 nucleotides read TGCAGCGTTGGGGGCGGGACGTGGCAAAGCCCTGGGGCCAACGTCCTGACTTTC.

The chain carries TRBV27 and TRBJ1-5, with D hard to call. Per germline, CDR1 MNHEY and CDR2 SMNVEV (reference sequence). Trimming took 2 bases from V and 4 from J, leaving 9 bases between them. The CDR3 extends over 14 amino acids. The CDR3, as DNA: TGTGCCAGCAGTTTAGGACGGACGAATCAGCCCCAGCATTTT. Amino acid sequence: CASSLGRTNQPQHF.